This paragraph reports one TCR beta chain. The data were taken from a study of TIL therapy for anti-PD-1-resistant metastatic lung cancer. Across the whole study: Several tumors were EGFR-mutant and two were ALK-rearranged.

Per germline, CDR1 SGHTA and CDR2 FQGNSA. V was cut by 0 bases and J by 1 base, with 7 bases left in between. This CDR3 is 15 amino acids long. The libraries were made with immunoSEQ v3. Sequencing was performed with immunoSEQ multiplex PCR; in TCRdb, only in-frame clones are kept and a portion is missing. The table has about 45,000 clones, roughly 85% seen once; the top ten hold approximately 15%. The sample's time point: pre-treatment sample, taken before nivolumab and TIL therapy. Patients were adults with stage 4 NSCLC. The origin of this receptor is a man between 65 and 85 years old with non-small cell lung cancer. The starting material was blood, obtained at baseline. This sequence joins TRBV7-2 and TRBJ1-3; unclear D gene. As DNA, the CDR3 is TGTGCCAGCAGCTTAGCGTTTGAGTCTGGAAACACCATATATTTT. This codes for CASSLAFESGNTIYF.